Each of the 3 T cell receptor beta chains below was sequenced from the same sample in a study of CD8+ T cells in alopecia areata (dated by TCRdb to the late 2010s). Per the publication, the time point label means: 24 weeks on oral tofacitinib. The treatment or condition label, as the study defines it: oral pan-JAK inhibitor, 5-10 mg twice daily. The receptor library was made with the immunoSEQ multiplex PCR assay. RNA was extracted from all samples and reverse transcribed into cDNA, which served as template for TCR sequencing. This immuneACCESS table, as held by TCRdb, lists in-frame sequences with V and J called but not all clones. Of the missing ones, under half trace to an unresolved V gene in checked studies; the others have no known cause. The sample profile shows approximately 110,000 clones; roughly three fifths of them were found once. Less than 15% of the sample is held by the ten biggest clonotypes.

Sequenced here: CD8+ T cells sorted from blood, sampled at week 24, from a patient treated with tofacitinib. The receptors derive from a human donor with alopecia areata.

This sequence joins TRBV29-1 and TRBJ1-2, with TRBD1 matching 8 bases. In germline, CDR1 is SQVTM, CDR2 ANQGSEA. The ends lost 4 bases at V and 8 bases at J; junction bases unmatched: 3. The CDR3 contains 11 residues. For the CDR3, the DNA is TGCAGCGTTGTCCGGACAGGGGGCTACACCTTC. Translating it yields CSVVRTGGYTF.

The V call is TRBV5-1, the J call TRBJ1-1; TRBD1 is a possible D gene (5 bases). This CDR3 is built from 15 residues. Between the trimmed V and J ends, which lost 0 bases and 0 bases, there was a span of 9 bases. The germline CDR1 and CDR2 sequences are SGHRS and YFSETQ. The CDR3 spells CASSLARGMNTEAFF. The CDR3 DNA sequence: TGCGCCAGCAGCTTGGCTCGGGGGATGAACACTGAAGCTTTCTTT.

This clone has just a few counts. The genes are TRBV13 and TRBJ2-3; TRBD1 might be the D (6 bases). CDR3 length: 15 residues. Between the trimmed V and J ends, which lost 1 base and 5 bases, there was a span of 13 bases. The germline gives CDR1 PRHDT, CDR2 FYEKMQ (reference sequence). The CDR3 DNA follows: TGTGCCAGCAGCTTAGTACAGGGACGTCGAGATACGCAGTATTTT. Protein sequence: CASSLVQGRRDTQYF.